Below are 4 T cell receptor beta chains sequenced from a single sample in a study of shared clonotypes between healthy human individuals. Sequenced by immunoSEQ multiplex PCR; TCRdb stores in-frame clones only, minus some. The table records roughly 2.2 million clones, 85% to 95% of them present only once. The sequenced material came from naive CD4+ T cells from PBMCs. Subset here: CD45RA+ positively selected. The receptors were sampled from a man between 18 and 29 years old in good health. Some clones in this sample may be carry-over from other donors' samples.

V and J are TRBV7-2 and TRBJ2-7; D remains ambiguous. V was clipped by 2 bases and J by 1 base, with 6 bases between them. The CDR3 consists of 13 residues. CDR1 and CDR2 from the germline V gene are SGHTA and FQGNSA. The CDR3 nucleotides read TGTGCCAGCAGCTTACAGGTATCCTACGAGCAGTACTTC. Translating gives CASSLQVSYEQYF.

The chain links TRBV5-1 to TRBJ2-2; no reliable D call. The CDR3 has 12 residues. Trimming took off 3 bases at V and 8 bases at J, with 8 bases between the two ends. In germline, CDR1 is SGHRS, CDR2 YFSETQ. The CDR3 DNA follows: TGCGCCAGCAGCTCACAACAGGGGGAGCTGTTTTTT. It translates to CASSSQQGELFF. Drawing the rest from reference TRBV5-1 and TRBJ2-2, the complete variable domain is KAGVTQTPRYLIKTRGQQVTLSCSPISGHRSVSWYQQTPGQGLQFLFEYFSETQRNKGNFPGRFSGRQFSNSRSEMNVSTLELGDSALYLCASSSQQGELFFGEGSRLTVL.

The gene calls are TRBV10-3 and TRBJ2-1; D is perhaps TRBD1 (6 bases). The CDR3 is made up of 14 amino acids. The V gene lost 6 bases and the J gene lost 6 bases, with 15 bases spanning the gap. Germline V gene sequence: CDR1 ENHRY, CDR2 SYGVKD. CDR3 region: CAIRRQDFGNEQFF. The DNA of the CDR3 is TGTGCCATCAGAAGACAGGACTTCGGCAATGAGCAGTTCTTC.

V and J are TRBV5-1 and TRBJ2-2; TRBD1 matches at 9 bases. The V segment lost 0 bases and the J segment 2 bases; nucleotides outside the gene matches: 5. This CDR3 has 17 amino acids. Germline V CDR1 and CDR2: SGHRS, YFSETQ. Here the CDR3 reads CASSLGQGDTNTGELFF. As DNA, the CDR3 is TGCGCCAGCAGCTTGGGACAGGGGGATACCAACACCGGGGAGCTGTTTTTT.